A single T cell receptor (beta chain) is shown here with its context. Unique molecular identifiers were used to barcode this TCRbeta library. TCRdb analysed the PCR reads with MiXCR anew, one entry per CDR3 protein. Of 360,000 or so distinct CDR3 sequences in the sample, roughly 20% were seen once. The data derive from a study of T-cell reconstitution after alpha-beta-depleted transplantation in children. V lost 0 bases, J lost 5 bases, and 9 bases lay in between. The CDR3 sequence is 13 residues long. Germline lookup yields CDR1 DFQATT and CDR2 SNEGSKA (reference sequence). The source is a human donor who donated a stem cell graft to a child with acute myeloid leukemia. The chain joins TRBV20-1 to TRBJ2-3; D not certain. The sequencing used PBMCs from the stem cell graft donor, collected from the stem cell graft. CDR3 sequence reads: CSARDLGVDTQYF. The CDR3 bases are TGCAGTGCTAGAGATTTGGGTGTAGATACGCAGTATTTT.